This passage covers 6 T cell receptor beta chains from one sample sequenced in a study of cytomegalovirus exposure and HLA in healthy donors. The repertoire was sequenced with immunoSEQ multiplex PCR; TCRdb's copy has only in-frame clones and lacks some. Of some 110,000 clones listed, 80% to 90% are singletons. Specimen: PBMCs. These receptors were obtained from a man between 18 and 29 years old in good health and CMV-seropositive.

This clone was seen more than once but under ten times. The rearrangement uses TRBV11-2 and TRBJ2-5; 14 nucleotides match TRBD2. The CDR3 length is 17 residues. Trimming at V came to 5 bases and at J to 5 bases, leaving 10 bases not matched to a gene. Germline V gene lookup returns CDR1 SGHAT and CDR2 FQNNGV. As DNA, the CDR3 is TGTGCCAGCAGCCAAGGACTAGCGGGGGGCCAGGGGGAGACCCAGTACTTC. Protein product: CASSQGLAGGQGETQYF.

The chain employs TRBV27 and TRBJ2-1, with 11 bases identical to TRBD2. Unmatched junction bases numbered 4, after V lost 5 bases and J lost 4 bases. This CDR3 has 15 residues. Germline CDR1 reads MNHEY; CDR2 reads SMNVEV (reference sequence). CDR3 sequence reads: CASSPGTSGYNEQFF. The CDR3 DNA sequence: TGTGCCAGCAGTCCGGGGACTAGCGGATACAATGAGCAGTTCTTC.

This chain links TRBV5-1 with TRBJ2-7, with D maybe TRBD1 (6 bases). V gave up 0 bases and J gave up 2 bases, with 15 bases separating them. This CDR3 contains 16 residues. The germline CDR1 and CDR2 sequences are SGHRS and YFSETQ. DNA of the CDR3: TGCGCCAGCAGCTTGGACCCCCAAGGGGGAACCTACGAGCAGTACTTC. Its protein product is CASSLDPQGGTYEQYF.

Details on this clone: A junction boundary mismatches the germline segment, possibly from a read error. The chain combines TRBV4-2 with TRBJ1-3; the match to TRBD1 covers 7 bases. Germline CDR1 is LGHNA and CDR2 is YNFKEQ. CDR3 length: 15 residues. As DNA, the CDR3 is TGTGCCAGCAGCAAAGACAGGGTAGCTGGAAACACCATATATTTT. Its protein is CASSKDRVAGNTIYF.

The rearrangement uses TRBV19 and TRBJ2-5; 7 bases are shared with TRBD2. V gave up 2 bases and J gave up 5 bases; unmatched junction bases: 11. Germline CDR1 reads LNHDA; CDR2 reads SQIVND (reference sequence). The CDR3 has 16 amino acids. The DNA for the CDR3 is TGTGCCAGTAGTATAACGCTTGGGAGGGTCCACGAGACCCAGTACTTC. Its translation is CASSITLGRVHETQYF.

The CDR3 sequence: CASSLGYSTYEQYF. The CDR3 DNA follows: TGTGCCAGCAGCTTAGGATACAGCACCTACGAGCAGTACTTC. V and J are TRBV7-2 and TRBJ2-7; D is undetermined. Germline CDR1 reads SGHTA; CDR2 reads FQGNSA. Trimming took off 1 base at V and 2 bases at J, with 9 bases between the two ends. This CDR3 has 14 residues.